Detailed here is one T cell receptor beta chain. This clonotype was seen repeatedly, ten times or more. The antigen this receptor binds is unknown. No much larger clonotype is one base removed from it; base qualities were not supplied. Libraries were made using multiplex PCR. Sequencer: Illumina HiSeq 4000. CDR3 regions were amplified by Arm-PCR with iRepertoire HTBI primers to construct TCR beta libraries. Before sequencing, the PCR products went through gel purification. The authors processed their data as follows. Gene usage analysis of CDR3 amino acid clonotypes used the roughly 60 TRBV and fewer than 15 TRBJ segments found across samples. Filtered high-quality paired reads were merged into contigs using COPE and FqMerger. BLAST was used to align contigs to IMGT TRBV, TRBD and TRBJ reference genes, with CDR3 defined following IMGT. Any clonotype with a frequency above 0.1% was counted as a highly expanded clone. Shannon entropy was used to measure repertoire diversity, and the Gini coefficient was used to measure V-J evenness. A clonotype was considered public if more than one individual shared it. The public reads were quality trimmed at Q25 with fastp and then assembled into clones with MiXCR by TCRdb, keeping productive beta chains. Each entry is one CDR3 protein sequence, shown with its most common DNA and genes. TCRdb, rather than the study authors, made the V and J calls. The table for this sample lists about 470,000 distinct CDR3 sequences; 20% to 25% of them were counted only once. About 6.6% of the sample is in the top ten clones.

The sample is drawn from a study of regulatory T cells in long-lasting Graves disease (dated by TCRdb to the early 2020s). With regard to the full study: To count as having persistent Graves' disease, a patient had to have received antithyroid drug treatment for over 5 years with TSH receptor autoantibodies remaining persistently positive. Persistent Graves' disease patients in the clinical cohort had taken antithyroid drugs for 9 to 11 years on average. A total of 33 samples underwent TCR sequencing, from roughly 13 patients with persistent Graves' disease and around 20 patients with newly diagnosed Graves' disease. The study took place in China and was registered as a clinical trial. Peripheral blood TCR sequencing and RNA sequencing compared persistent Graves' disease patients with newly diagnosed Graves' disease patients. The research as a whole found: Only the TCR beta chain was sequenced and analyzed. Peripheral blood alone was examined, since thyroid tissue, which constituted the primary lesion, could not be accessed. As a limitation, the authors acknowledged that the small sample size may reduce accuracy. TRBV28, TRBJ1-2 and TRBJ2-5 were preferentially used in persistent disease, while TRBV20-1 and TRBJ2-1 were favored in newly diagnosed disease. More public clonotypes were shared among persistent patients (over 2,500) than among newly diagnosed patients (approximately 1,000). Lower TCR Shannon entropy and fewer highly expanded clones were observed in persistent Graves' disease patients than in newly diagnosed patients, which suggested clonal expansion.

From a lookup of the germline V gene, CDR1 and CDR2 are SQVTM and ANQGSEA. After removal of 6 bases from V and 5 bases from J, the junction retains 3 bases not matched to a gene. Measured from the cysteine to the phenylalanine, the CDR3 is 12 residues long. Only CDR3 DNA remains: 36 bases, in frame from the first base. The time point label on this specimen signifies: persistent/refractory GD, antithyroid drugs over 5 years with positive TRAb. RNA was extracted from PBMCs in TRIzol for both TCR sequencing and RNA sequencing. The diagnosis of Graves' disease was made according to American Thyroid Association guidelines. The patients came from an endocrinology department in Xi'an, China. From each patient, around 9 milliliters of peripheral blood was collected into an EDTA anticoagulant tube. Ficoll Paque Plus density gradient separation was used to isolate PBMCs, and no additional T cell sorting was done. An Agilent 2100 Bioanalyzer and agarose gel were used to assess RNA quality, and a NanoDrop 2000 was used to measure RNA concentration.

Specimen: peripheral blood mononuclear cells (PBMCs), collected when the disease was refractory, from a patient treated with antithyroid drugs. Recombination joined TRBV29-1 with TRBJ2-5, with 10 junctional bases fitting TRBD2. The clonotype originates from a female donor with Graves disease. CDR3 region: CSVAGGRETQYF. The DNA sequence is TGCAGCGTAGCGGGAGGGCGGGAGACCCAGTACTTC.